This T cell receptor beta chain was captured by sequencing in a study of regulatory T cells in long-lasting Graves disease. Findings and limits, study-wide: Persistent disease samples used TRBV28, TRBJ1-2 and TRBJ2-5 preferentially.

Time point in this sample: newly diagnosed GD, antithyroid drugs for less than 3 months. With RNA extracted from PBMCs as input, the TCR library was made. This clonotype was seen at least ten times. Its antigen is unknown. Trimming pared 2 bases from V and 2 bases from J, leaving 11 bases between. Germline-derived CDR1 and CDR2 are MNHEY and SVGAGI. CDR3 length equals 15 residues. Arm-PCR with iRepertoire HTBI primers amplified the CDR3 regions for these TCR beta libraries. MiXCR, run by TCRdb on the multiplex PCR reads, gives a single entry per CDR3 protein. Of approximately 230,000 distinct CDR3 sequences in the sample, 18% were seen once.

The sample consisted of peripheral blood mononuclear cells (PBMCs), taken at new diagnosis, from a patient treated with antithyroid drugs. The sequence derives from a female donor with Graves disease. This chain connects TRBV6-5 to TRBJ2-3; D possibly corresponds to TRBD2 (6 bases). The CDR3 bases are TGTGCCAGCAGTTACCTGGGCGGGACCACAGATACGCAGTATTTT. It is translated as CASSYLGGTTDTQYF.